A selection of T cell receptor beta chains follows, all from one sample in a study of Ad26.COV2.S vaccination and SARS-CoV-2 variants. Using immunoSEQ multiplex PCR, the repertoire was profiled, and TCRdb retains in-frame clones only, with some absent. This sample has over 100,000 clones, with about 78% found just once. The sample here was peripheral blood, taken after recovery from COVID-19. These receptors were taken from a human donor who had recovered from COVID-19. The CDR3 runs from the conserved cysteine through the conserved F or W. The D gene is left open where the match is weak. Only part of the rows carry a size: once, few, many, or a class if the clone is expanded.

clone_size j_call d_call cdr3_length v_call cdr3_nt cdr3_aa
NA TRBJ1-2 NA 13 TRBV4-3 TGCGCCAGCAGCCAAAACAGATTCGACGGCTACACCTTC CASSQNRFDGYTF
NA TRBJ2-7 TRBD1 15 TRBV30 TGTGCCTGGAGTAACATCAGGGGGCTATCGTACGAGCAGTACTTC CAWSNIRGLSYEQYF
few TRBJ2-2 NA 13 TRBV2 TGTGCCAGCACACCGGGGTGGACCGGGGAGCTGTTTTTT CASTPGWTGELFF
NA TRBJ1-2 TRBD1 18 TRBV5-1 TGCGCCAGCAGCTTGGGGTCGATCTCGGACAGGGTATTCTATGGCTACACCTTC CASSLGSISDRVFYGYTF
NA TRBJ2-3 TRBD1 14 TRBV10-3 TGTGCCATCAGTGCCGACAGGGACACAGATACGCAGTATTTT CAISADRDTDTQYF
NA TRBJ1-5 TRBD1 16 TRBV19 TGTGCCAGTAGGCCCGGGGGGGACAGGGGAAGGCAGCCCCAGCATTTT CASRPGGDRGRQPQHF
NA TRBJ1-5 NA 16 TRBV11-3 TGTGCCAGCAGCCTCCCAAACCCCGACGGGAATCAGCCCCAGCATTTT CASSLPNPDGNQPQHF
NA TRBJ1-5 TRBD1 14 TRBV6-6 TGTGCCAGCAGTGTCGGGACAGGGAGCCAGCCCCAGCATTTT CASSVGTGSQPQHF
NA TRBJ1-1 NA 16 TRBV9 TGTGCCAGCAGCGTAGGCATTGGGGAATCGGCCACTGAAGCTTTCTTT CASSVGIGESATEAFF
NA TRBJ2-5 TRBD2 16 TRBV3-1/TRBV3-2 TGTGCCAGCAGCCAAGGGAGCGGGGGGGGTCAAGAGACCCAGTACTTC CASSQGSGGGQETQYF
NA TRBJ2-7 NA 12 TRBV11-2 TGTGCCAGCAGTTCAGATTCCTACGAGCAGTACTTC CASSSDSYEQYF
NA TRBJ1-5 NA 13 TRBV12-3/TRBV12-4 TGTGCCAGCAGTTTATATGGTTCGCAGCCCCAGCATTTT CASSLYGSQPQHF
NA TRBJ2-1 TRBD2 15 TRBV30 TGTGCCTGGGGTAGCGGGGCAGGCTCCTACAATGAGCAGTTCTTC CAWGSGAGSYNEQFF
NA TRBJ2-2 TRBD1 15 TRBV28 TGTGCCAGCATCATGGACAGGGGTCACACCGGGGAGCTGTTTTTT CASIMDRGHTGELFF
NA TRBJ2-4 NA 15 TRBV5-4 TGTGCCAGCAGCCGGCCGGACACCGGCACGGACATTCAGTACTTC CASSRPDTGTDIQYF
NA TRBJ1-1 NA 13 TRBV14 TGTGCCAGCAGCCAACACGGGACCGTTGAAGCTTTCTTT CASSQHGTVEAFF
NA TRBJ1-2 TRBD1 13 TRBV2 TGTGCCAGCAGCGCTCTAACAGGGGATGGCTACACCTTC CASSALTGDGYTF
NA TRBJ1-2 NA 11 TRBV4-2 TGTGCCAGCAGCTGGGGAATAGGCTACACCTTC CASSWGIGYTF
NA TRBJ2-1 NA 15 TRBV11-2 TGTGCCAGCAGCTCACAGCCGGGCGGTTACAATGAGCAGTTCTTC CASSSQPGGYNEQFF
NA TRBJ1-1 NA 13 TRBV27 TGTGCCAGCACCGACCCAGTTAGCACTGAAGCTTTCTTT CASTDPVSTEAFF
NA TRBJ2-5 TRBD1 16 TRBV5-4 TGTGCCAGCCACTTTCCTGGGGACAGGGGGGAAGAGACCCAGTACTTC CASHFPGDRGEETQYF
NA TRBJ1-2 NA 11 TRBV12-3/TRBV12-4 TGTGCCAGCAGTTTAAACTATGGCTACACCTTC CASSLNYGYTF
few TRBJ2-2 NA 13 TRBV5-4 TGTGCCAGCAGCCAAGGGATTACCGGGGAGCTGTTTTTT CASSQGITGELFF
NA TRBJ2-5 NA 18 TRBV2 TGTGCCAGCGGACCAAGGGGGTTACAGGGCGCCTCGGGGGGGACCCAGTACTTC CASGPRGLQGASGGTQYF
NA TRBJ2-7 NA 13 TRBV2 TGTGCCAGCAAGGTGGAGCGGGCCTCCGAGCAGTACTTC CASKVERASEQYF
few TRBJ1-2 NA 14 TRBV5-1 TGCGCCAGCAGCTTGGGACAGGAGATCTATGGCTACACCTTC CASSLGQEIYGYTF
NA TRBJ1-1 NA 14 TRBV6-6 TGTGCCAGCAGGGCAGAGTCGGGCAACACTGAAGCTTTCTTT CASRAESGNTEAFF
NA TRBJ1-5 NA 15 TRBV7-9 TGTGCCAGCAGCTTAGCGGGGATCCCCAATCAGCCCCAGCATTTT CASSLAGIPNQPQHF
once TRBJ2-1 NA 17 TRBV5-5 TGTGCCAGCAGCTTGGCCATTCTGGCGGGTATCGGCAATGAGCAGTTCTTC CASSLAILAGIGNEQFF
NA TRBJ2-7 NA 15 TRBV5-1 TGCGCCAGCAGTGCCCCCCTGGGAGGATCCTACGAGCAGTACTTC CASSAPLGGSYEQYF
NA TRBJ1-1 NA 13 TRBV30 TGTGCCTGGAGTGTTACAGAGAACACTGAAGCTTTCTTT CAWSVTENTEAFF
once TRBJ1-4 NA 14 TRBV11-2 TGTGCCAGCAGCTATCCCGGGACACCTGAAAAACTGTTTTTT CASSYPGTPEKLFF
NA TRBJ1-4 NA 15 TRBV19 TGTGCCAGTAACCCGACGGTTGCAACTAATGAAAAACTGTTTTTT CASNPTVATNEKLFF
once TRBJ1-1 TRBD1 20 TRBV4-1 TGCGCCAGCAGCCAAGACGCCCTAGACAGGGGGTATTTCTTGAACACTGAAGCTTTCTTT CASSQDALDRGYFLNTEAFF
few TRBJ1-1 NA 13 TRBV10-1 TGCGCCAGCAGTGGTCCGGGGAGTACTGAAGCTTTCTTT CASSGPGSTEAFF
NA TRBJ1-4 NA 19 TRBV2 TGTGCCAGCAGTGAAGCCCGGGGATCGCTGAGTCGGACTAATGAAAAACTGTTTTTT CASSEARGSLSRTNEKLFF
NA TRBJ1-2 NA 14 TRBV3-1/TRBV3-2 TGTGCCAGCAGCCAAGAGTCCAGGCTAGAGGGCTACACCTTC CASSQESRLEGYTF
NA TRBJ2-5 TRBD2 13 TRBV20-1 TGCAGTGCTAGTCGGGCGGGGGGAGAGACCCAGTACTTC CSASRAGGETQYF
NA TRBJ1-3 NA 15 TRBV3-1/TRBV3-2 TGTGCCAGCTGCCACTTGGCAGGGGCTGGAAACACCATATATTTT CASCHLAGAGNTIYF
NA TRBJ1-6 TRBD1 13 TRBV30 TGTGCCTGGAGGGACAGGGTCAATTCACCCCTCCACTTT CAWRDRVNSPLHF
NA TRBJ1-1 TRBD1 13 TRBV5-4 TGTGCCAGCAACAGGGGGCGGGAGACTGAAGCTTTCTTT CASNRGRETEAFF
NA TRBJ1-4 NA 13 TRBV19 TGTGCCAGTACAGACAGTGGGAATGAAAAACTGTTTTTT CASTDSGNEKLFF